A selection of T cell receptor beta chains follows, all from one sample in a study of T cells after yellow fever vaccination. Each CDR3 protein gets one entry after TCRdb re-called the 5' RACE reads with MiXCR. The table lists 500,000 to 650,000 distinct CDR3 sequences, 9% to 15% of them singletons. Sequenced here: PBMCs, sampled on the day of the yellow fever booster vaccination. The receptors come from a man between 25 and 39 years old who received the YFV17D yellow fever vaccine. CDR3s include the opening cysteine and the closing phenylalanine or tryptophan. Fields, in order: clone size, V gene, D gene, J gene, CDR3 protein, CDR3 DNA. The D gene is left open where the match is weak. Size values are once, few and many counts, or a class for expanded clones, and some rows have none.

size: few; V: TRBV6-1; D: .; J: TRBJ1-1; CDR3: CASSERGNTEAFF; DNA: TGTGCCAGCAGTGAACGTGGGAACACTGAAGCTTTCTTT
size: .; V: TRBV21-1; D: .; J: TRBJ1-5; CDR3: CASSKKWDSNQPQHF; DNA: TGTGCCAGCAGCAAAAAATGGGATAGCAATCAGCCCCAGCATTTT
size: few; V: TRBV5-1; D: .; J: TRBJ2-7; CDR3: CASSAGRGEQYF; DNA: TGCGCCAGCAGTGCAGGCCGCGGGGAGCAGTACTTC
size: many; V: TRBV6-1; D: .; J: TRBJ1-2; CDR3: CASSPVGSRGGNGYTF; DNA: TGTGCCAGCAGCCCCGTTGGGTCCAGGGGAGGAAATGGCTACACCTTC
size: few; V: TRBV15; D: .; J: TRBJ1-5; CDR3: CATSRDRSQPQHF; DNA: TGTGCCACCAGCAGAGATCGGAGTCAGCCCCAGCATTTT
size: .; V: TRBV20-1; D: .; J: TRBJ1-1; CDR3: CSAGRGSMNTEAFF; DNA: TGCAGTGCTGGGAGAGGGAGCATGAACACTGAAGCTTTCTTT
size: .; V: TRBV12-3/TRBV12-4; D: .; J: TRBJ1-1; CDR3: CASASRTDSEAFF; DNA: TGTGCCAGCGCATCCAGGACGGATTCTGAAGCTTTCTTT
size: few; V: TRBV6-2/TRBV6-3; D: TRBD2; J: TRBJ2-2; CDR3: CASSSLAGHVAGELFF; DNA: TGTGCCAGCAGTTCCTTAGCGGGGCATGTTGCCGGGGAGCTGTTTTTT
size: .; V: TRBV4-2; D: TRBD2; J: TRBJ2-1; CDR3: CASSWRGRADRNEQFF; DNA: TGTGCCAGCAGCTGGCGCGGGAGGGCCGACCGTAATGAGCAGTTCTTC
size: few; V: TRBV20-1; D: .; J: TRBJ2-7; CDR3: CSAHSDSYEQYF; DNA: TGCAGTGCCCACAGCGACTCCTACGAGCAGTACTTC
size: few; V: TRBV20-1; D: TRBD1; J: TRBJ2-1; CDR3: CSADSGTGGSYNEQFF; DNA: TGCAGTGCGGATTCCGGGACAGGGGGTTCCTACAATGAGCAGTTCTTC
size: few; V: TRBV18; D: .; J: TRBJ1-5; CDR3: CASSPSSSLGGPQHF; DNA: TGTGCCAGCTCACCCTCGTCGTCACTCGGGGGACCCCAGCATTTT
size: .; V: TRBV25-1; D: TRBD1; J: TRBJ2-7; CDR3: CASAPGQFYEQYF; DNA: TGTGCCAGCGCACCGGGACAGTTCTACGAGCAGTACTTC
size: .; V: TRBV20-1; D: TRBD2; J: TRBJ2-2; CDR3: CSAKTSGRALTGELFF; DNA: TGCAGTGCCAAGACTAGCGGGAGGGCCCTCACCGGGGAGCTGTTTTTT
size: few; V: TRBV28; D: TRBD2; J: TRBJ2-7; CDR3: CAIGLAGGTLPQYF; DNA: TGTGCCATCGGACTAGCGGGAGGTACACTCCCGCAGTACTTC
size: few; V: TRBV7-3; D: .; J: TRBJ2-3; CDR3: CASSRRGSDTQYF; DNA: TGTGCCAGCAGCCGAAGGGGATCGGATACGCAGTATTTT
size: .; V: TRBV5-3; D: .; J: TRBJ2-7; CDR3: CAIPRRTSSYEQYF; DNA: TGTGCCATCCCTCGGCGGACTTCTTCCTACGAGCAGTACTTC
size: .; V: TRBV5-4; D: .; J: TRBJ2-5; CDR3: CASGVSSNHQETQYF; DNA: TGTGCCAGCGGTGTGTCTAGCAACCATCAAGAGACCCAGTACTTC
size: few; V: TRBV27; D: .; J: TRBJ2-3; CDR3: CASNPGIFSDTQYF; DNA: TGTGCCAGCAACCCTGGGATTTTCTCAGATACGCAGTATTTT
size: many; V: TRBV7-9; D: .; J: TRBJ2-7; CDR3: CASSPRSEQYF; DNA: TGTGCCAGCAGCCCAAGGAGCGAGCAGTACTTC
size: .; V: TRBV10-3; D: TRBD1; J: TRBJ1-1; CDR3: CAISELGTDTEAFF; DNA: TGTGCCATCAGTGAGCTGGGGACAGACACTGAAGCTTTCTTT
size: few; V: TRBV6-1; D: TRBD2; J: TRBJ2-1; CDR3: CASTLAGGPSEQFF; DNA: TGTGCCAGCACCCTAGCGGGAGGGCCGAGTGAGCAGTTCTTC
size: .; V: TRBV20-1; D: TRBD1; J: TRBJ2-6; CDR3: CSASQGQGGSGANVLTF; DNA: TGCAGTGCTAGCCAGGGACAGGGCGGCTCTGGGGCCAACGTCCTGACTTTC
size: many; V: TRBV29-1; D: .; J: TRBJ2-2; CDR3: CSVADTHGELFF; DNA: TGCAGCGTTGCAGACACCCACGGGGAGCTGTTTTTT
size: few; V: TRBV19; D: .; J: TRBJ2-1; CDR3: CASSIMGVTGAEQFF; DNA: TGTGCCAGTAGTATAATGGGCGTTACGGGGGCTGAGCAGTTCTTC
size: few; V: TRBV7-2; D: .; J: TRBJ2-3; CDR3: CASSFGPYTDTQYF; DNA: TGTGCCAGCAGCTTCGGACCCTACACAGATACGCAGTATTTT
size: .; V: TRBV30; D: .; J: TRBJ1-1; CDR3: CAWTGGAEAFF; DNA: TGTGCCTGGACGGGGGGTGCTGAAGCTTTCTTT
size: .; V: TRBV3-1; D: .; J: TRBJ2-7; CDR3: CASSQVSSYEQYF; DNA: TGTGCCAGCAGCCAAGTGAGTTCCTACGAGCAGTACTTC
size: many; V: TRBV6-5; D: .; J: TRBJ2-7; CDR3: CASSYSDRSYEQYF; DNA: TGTGCCAGCAGTTACTCCGACAGGTCCTACGAGCAGTACTTC